Presented here are 16 T cell receptor beta chains from one specimen sequenced in a study of blood T cell repertoires in COVID-19. Produced via immunoSEQ multiplex PCR; TCRdb's table is partial and in-frame only. Counted here are under 250,000 clones, roughly 80% occurring once; the ten biggest clones make up 1.3%. Sequencing input: PBMCs or T cells enriched from blood (not recorded which). Every receptor here comes from a woman between 40 and 55 years old with acute COVID-19.

The J gene is TRBJ2-3, the V gene TRBV29-1; weak D call: TRBD2 (6 bases). In germline, CDR1 is SQVTM, CDR2 ANQGSEA. The V gene lost 6 bases and the J gene lost 1 base, with 20 bases spanning the gap. The CDR3 sequence is 16 residues long. CDR3: CSVEKEGLLGTDTQYF. DNA of the CDR3: TGCAGCGTCGAAAAGGAGGGCCTGCTTGGCACAGATACGCAGTATTTT.

The chain combines TRBV4-3 with TRBJ2-3; D may be TRBD2 (5 bases). Trimming shortened V by 2 bases and J by 5 bases, and 8 bases separated the two germline ends. Per germline, CDR1 LGHNA and CDR2 YSLEER. CDR3 length: 13 amino acids. The CDR3 reads CASSQTGLDTQYF. The CDR3 DNA is TGCGCCAGCAGCCAAACCGGACTAGATACGCAGTATTTT.

The chain employs TRBV9 and TRBJ2-1; the D gene is possibly TRBD1 (5 bases). The CDR3 has 16 residues. Germline V CDR1 and CDR2: SGDLS, YYNGEE. The V gene lost 0 bases and the J gene lost 1 base, with 11 bases spanning the gap. The CDR3 spells CASSVEGRGSYNEQFF. The CDR3, as DNA: TGTGCCAGCAGCGTAGAGGGGCGCGGATCCTACAATGAGCAGTTCTTC.

This clone has only one observation. The chain recombines TRBV10-3 with TRBJ2-7; 8 bases match TRBD2. Germline values: CDR1 ENHRY, CDR2 SYGVKD. Trimming at V came to 3 bases and at J to 7 bases, leaving 14 bases not matched to a gene. The CDR3 length is 16 residues. The DNA for the CDR3 is TGTGCCATCAGTGAAGGGACTAGTAAGTGGATATGGGAGCAGTACTTC. It specifies CAISEGTSKWIWEQYF.

The chain uses TRBV2 and TRBJ1-5; D ambiguous. V was shortened by 7 bases and J by 3 bases, with 13 bases between the two germline ends. Germline V gene data show CDR1 as SNHLY and CDR2 as FYNNEI. This CDR3 contains 14 residues. This chain's CDR3 is CASTEGGFNQPQHF. DNA for the CDR3: TGTGCCAGCACCGAGGGAGGGTTCAATCAGCCCCAGCATTTT.

The V call is TRBV5-6, the J call TRBJ1-2, with D uncertain. The CDR3 spans 13 residues. The V gene's germline CDR1 is SGHDT and CDR2 YYEEEE. V was clipped by 5 bases and J by 4 bases, with 12 bases between them. CDR3 residues: CASSPNRIYGYTF. DNA for the CDR3: TGTGCCAGCAGTCCGAACAGAATCTATGGCTACACCTTC.

The chain links TRBV5-1 to TRBJ2-7, with TRBD2 identical over 8 bases. Germline CDR1 is SGHRS and CDR2 is YFSETQ. The V gene end was trimmed by 4 bases and the J gene end by 7 bases; junction bases not matched to a gene: 19. The CDR3 contains 17 residues. The CDR3 loop is CASSKFLGSGKTGEQYF. CDR3 nucleotides: TGCGCCAGCAGCAAGTTCTTAGGTAGCGGGAAAACTGGGGAGCAGTACTTC.

The V and J genes are TRBV27 and TRBJ1-1; possible D gene TRBD1, 6 bases. Trimming took off 1 base at V and 3 bases at J, with 6 bases between the two ends. This CDR3 spans 13 amino acids. Germline CDR1 and CDR2: MNHEY and SMNVEV (reference sequence). The CDR3 sequence: CASSLYRDTEAFF. CDR3 coding DNA: TGTGCCAGCAGTTTATACAGGGACACTGAAGCTTTCTTT.

CDR3 sequence (DNA): TGTGCCAGCAGCTTAGGGACTATTGATCAGCCCCAGCATTTT. Translation: CASSLGTIDQPQHF. The V call is TRBV7-8, the J call TRBJ1-5; D is ambiguous. CDR3 length: 14 residues. CDR1 and CDR2 from the germline V gene are SGHVS and FQNEAQ. V lost 1 base, J lost 5 bases, and 9 bases lay in between.

The V call is TRBV7-9, the J call TRBJ1-5, with a possible D match to TRBD1 (6 bases). V lost 5 bases and J 7 bases, leaving 15 bases between the germline ends. The germline V gene encodes CDR1 SEHNR and CDR2 FQNEAQ (reference sequence). The CDR3 spans 14 residues. The CDR3 region is CASSPSDSLQPQHF. DNA for the CDR3: TGTGCCAGCAGCCCCTCGGACAGCTTACAGCCCCAGCATTTT.

This chain connects TRBV2 to TRBJ2-7; 7 nucleotides match TRBD1. The V gene's germline CDR1 is SNHLY and CDR2 FYNNEI. The CDR3 runs 12 residues. Trimming cost V 4 bases and J 7 bases; bases outside gene matches: 4. The CDR3 loop is CASSVQGREQYF. CDR3 nucleotides: TGTGCCAGCAGTGTACAGGGGCGAGAGCAGTACTTC.

The rearrangement joins TRBV28 to TRBJ2-1, with 9 bases identical to TRBD1. Germline V gene data show CDR1 as MDHEN and CDR2 as SYDVKM. CDR3 length equals 16 residues. With V trimmed by 4 bases and J by 5 bases, 9 bases remained unmatched. CDR3 coding DNA: TGTGCCAGCAGTTCCCCCGGGACAGGGAGAAACAATGAGCAGTTCTTC. Protein sequence: CASSSPGTGRNNEQFF. Combining the CDR3 with reference TRBV28 and TRBJ2-1 gives the whole variable domain DVKVTQSSRYLVKRTGEKVFLECVQDMDHENMFWYRQDPGLGLRLIYFSYDVKMKEKGDIPEGYSVSREKKERFSLILESASTNQTSMYLCASSSPGTGRNNEQFFGPGTRLTVL.

V usage is TRBV5-1 and J usage is TRBJ1-1, with 7 bases that match TRBD1. CDR1 and CDR2 from the germline V gene are SGHRS and YFSETQ. This CDR3 has 15 residues. With V trimmed by 3 bases and J by 3 bases, 8 bases remained unmatched. The CDR3 reads CASSSTRGRDTEAFF. DNA for the CDR3: TGCGCCAGCAGCTCGACGAGGGGGCGGGACACTGAAGCTTTCTTT.

About this clone itself: Mismatch with germline at one junction end may stem from a read error. The rearrangement links TRBV7-9 to TRBJ1-1; a possible D gene is TRBD1 (6 bases). The germline V gene encodes CDR1 SEHNR and CDR2 FQNEAQ (reference sequence). The CDR3 totals 13 residues. This CDR3 is CASSEPRDTEAFF. The CDR3 DNA is TGTGCCAGCAGCGAGCCCCGGGACACCGAAGCTTTCTTT.

The V call is TRBV9, the J call TRBJ1-5; tentative D call: TRBD1 (6 bases). Per germline, CDR1 SGDLS and CDR2 YYNGEE. There are 15 residues in the CDR3. V shed 4 bases and J shed 3 bases, with 14 bases lying between them. The CDR3 nucleotides are TGTGCCAGCAGCCTAGGGGGGGACCCCAATCAGCCCCAGCATTTT. The encoded protein is CASSLGGDPNQPQHF.

This sequence joins TRBV12-3 or TRBV12-4 and TRBJ1-6; D is undetermined. The V and J ends lost 3 bases and 11 bases respectively, with 8 bases between them. The CDR3 runs to 12 residues. In nucleotides, the CDR3 is TGTGCCAGCAGTTTTACCAGAACACCCCTCCACTTT. It is translated as CASSFTRTPLHF.